A selection of T cell receptor beta chains follows, all from one sample in a study of blood T cell repertoires in COVID-19. Libraries were prepared by immunoSEQ multiplex PCR; TCRdb keeps only in-frame clonotypes and omits some of them. The repertoire holds a few hundred thousand clones, with roughly 80% as singletons. The sample comprised peripheral blood. The source is a man under 40 with active or convalescent COVID-19. Each CDR3 is given with its conserved first and last residue. Fields, in order: CDR3 protein, clone size, D gene, V gene. D genes are given only for firm matches. Rows may omit the clone size; those that give it use once, few, many or a size class.

CDR3aa: CASSQAPYSNQPQHF
abundance: .
d_gene: .
v_gene: TRBV4-2

CDR3aa: CASSLSLAGGPTKNIQYF
abundance: .
d_gene: TRBD2
v_gene: TRBV28

CDR3aa: CASSVRQGESPLHF
abundance: few
d_gene: TRBD1
v_gene: TRBV9

CDR3aa: CASSVGTGGQETQYF
abundance: .
d_gene: TRBD1
v_gene: TRBV5-4

CDR3aa: CASRRDRIYGYTF
abundance: .
d_gene: .
v_gene: TRBV27

CDR3aa: CASSLGQGRGHEQFF
abundance: .
d_gene: .
v_gene: TRBV5-1

CDR3aa: CASSLLTTGLHGYTF
abundance: .
d_gene: .
v_gene: TRBV28

CDR3aa: CASSLIRDTEAFF
abundance: .
d_gene: .
v_gene: TRBV7-2

CDR3aa: CASSESGWSYEQYF
abundance: .
d_gene: .
v_gene: TRBV6-1

CDR3aa: CASSLTSGPYEQYF
abundance: once
d_gene: TRBD2
v_gene: TRBV28

CDR3aa: CASSAGDKDEKLFF
abundance: once
d_gene: .
v_gene: TRBV5-4

CDR3aa: CASSSTGTNEKLFF
abundance: .
d_gene: TRBD1
v_gene: TRBV5-1

CDR3aa: CASSNSLSGRRNEQFF
abundance: .
d_gene: TRBD2
v_gene: TRBV28

CDR3aa: CATLPRVKEETQYF
abundance: once
d_gene: .
v_gene: TRBV21-1

CDR3aa: CASSTGTGYGYTF
abundance: .
d_gene: TRBD1
v_gene: TRBV12-3/TRBV12-4

CDR3aa: CASSEGGLAGTGELFF
abundance: .
d_gene: TRBD2
v_gene: TRBV2

CDR3aa: CASSVNSGRGEQFF
abundance: few
d_gene: .
v_gene: TRBV7-9

CDR3aa: CASSREGGRTDTQYF
abundance: .
d_gene: TRBD2
v_gene: TRBV7-9

CDR3aa: CATRGTGETDTQYF
abundance: .
d_gene: TRBD1
v_gene: TRBV19

CDR3aa: CASSFWGGNGYTF
abundance: .
d_gene: .
v_gene: TRBV28

CDR3aa: CASSVDPGLYGYTF
abundance: .
d_gene: .
v_gene: TRBV9

CDR3aa: CASSYDRDSEKLFF
abundance: few
d_gene: TRBD1
v_gene: TRBV6-5

CDR3aa: CASSREMNYGYTF
abundance: once
d_gene: .
v_gene: TRBV18

CDR3aa: CASSPMLGGHTEAFF
abundance: .
d_gene: .
v_gene: TRBV5-1

CDR3aa: CASSKTGTRETQYF
abundance: .
d_gene: TRBD1
v_gene: TRBV5-6

CDR3aa: CAWSAYRDEQYF
abundance: .
d_gene: .
v_gene: TRBV30

CDR3aa: CASSQVEGSGANVLTF
abundance: .
d_gene: .
v_gene: TRBV4-1

CDR3aa: CASSQELETQYF
abundance: .
d_gene: .
v_gene: TRBV7-9

CDR3aa: CASSAVRSDTQYF
abundance: .
d_gene: .
v_gene: TRBV10-1

CDR3aa: CASSFSGRTGELFF
abundance: .
d_gene: .
v_gene: TRBV6-2/TRBV6-3

CDR3aa: CASSETSGSTDTQYF
abundance: .
d_gene: TRBD2
v_gene: TRBV10-1

CDR3aa: CASRSGLVSSYTGELFF
abundance: .
d_gene: TRBD2
v_gene: TRBV5-6

CDR3aa: CASKWGTEGSPLHF
abundance: .
d_gene: .
v_gene: TRBV19

CDR3aa: CASSRGTGRQYF
abundance: .
d_gene: .
v_gene: TRBV3-1/TRBV3-2

CDR3aa: CASRASGPGKETQYF
abundance: .
d_gene: TRBD2
v_gene: TRBV7-2

CDR3aa: CSVDTAQNTGELFF
abundance: .
d_gene: .
v_gene: TRBV29-1

CDR3aa: CAWLRSGASPYTF
abundance: few
d_gene: .
v_gene: TRBV30

CDR3aa: CASSLRGTTSYNEQFF
abundance: .
d_gene: .
v_gene: TRBV11-2

CDR3aa: CASAFYRGPYTF
abundance: .
d_gene: TRBD1
v_gene: TRBV12-3/TRBV12-4

CDR3aa: CASSLMEANTEAFF
abundance: .
d_gene: .
v_gene: TRBV5-1

CDR3aa: CASSESIERAFF
abundance: .
d_gene: .
v_gene: TRBV6-1

CDR3aa: CASSTQGNSYEQYF
abundance: .
d_gene: .
v_gene: TRBV2

CDR3aa: CASSRDRGGTGELFF
abundance: .
d_gene: TRBD1
v_gene: TRBV7-8

CDR3aa: CASSQPNRLALSGANVLTF
abundance: .
d_gene: TRBD2
v_gene: TRBV6-6

CDR3aa: CASSAGTGTYNEQFF
abundance: .
d_gene: TRBD1
v_gene: TRBV6-6

CDR3aa: CASSPGLAVTDTQYF
abundance: .
d_gene: TRBD2
v_gene: TRBV5-1

CDR3aa: CASSERQAGASSPLHF
abundance: .
d_gene: .
v_gene: TRBV2

CDR3aa: CASTRAGELFF
abundance: .
d_gene: .
v_gene: TRBV3-1/TRBV3-2

CDR3aa: CASSEGSSGFSYEQYF
abundance: .
d_gene: .
v_gene: TRBV6-1

CDR3aa: CAIQTGTYEQYF
abundance: .
d_gene: .
v_gene: TRBV28

CDR3aa: CASSPLRNNEQFF
abundance: few
d_gene: .
v_gene: TRBV18

CDR3aa: CASSLGQLTEAFF
abundance: .
d_gene: .
v_gene: TRBV7-9

CDR3aa: CASSPLSGGSGANVLTF
abundance: .
d_gene: .
v_gene: TRBV19

CDR3aa: CASQDKSSYNEQFF
abundance: .
d_gene: .
v_gene: TRBV10-1